This T cell receptor (beta chain) is drawn from a study of OX40 agonist ivuxolimab in advanced cancers. Unmatched junction bases numbered 6, after V lost 5 bases and J lost 4 bases. The CDR3 sequence is 15 residues long. CDR1 SEHNR and CDR2 FQNEAQ come from the germline V gene (reference sequence). Here immunoSEQ multiplex PCR was the method, and the copy in TCRdb shows in-frame clones only, minus some. The table includes 70,000 to 95,000 clones, around 94% detected once. The V and J genes are TRBV7-9 and TRBJ1-1; TRBD1 agrees at 11 bases. The receptor comes from an adult with an advanced solid tumor such as melanoma, head and neck, liver or kidney cancer. The sample in question was CD4+ or CD8+ T cells sorted from blood, obtained in a trial of the OX40 agonist ivuxolimab. CDR3 loop: CASSPGQGAVTEAFF. In nucleotides, the CDR3 is TGTGCCAGCAGCCCAGGACAGGGGGCTGTCACTGAAGCTTTCTTT.